This T cell receptor (beta chain) comes out of a study of blood T cell repertoires in COVID-19. Profiled with immunoSEQ multiplex PCR; TCRdb holds only in-frame clones, not every one. The data hold more than 85,000 clones, with approximately 86% observed a single time. This clone was found a few times. The CDR3 extends over 11 amino acids. Germline CDR1 reads SGDLS; CDR2 reads YYNGEE. Trimming removed 1 base from V and 10 bases from J, with 6 bases in between. This clonotype was obtained from a woman in her fifties or sixties who had recovered from COVID-19. The material sequenced was PBMCs or T cells enriched from blood (not recorded which). This chain uses TRBV9 with TRBJ2-1, with D tentatively TRBD2 (5 bases). The CDR3 bases are TGTGCCAGCAGCGTATGGGAGGAGCAGTTCTTC. Encoded protein: CASSVWEEQFF.